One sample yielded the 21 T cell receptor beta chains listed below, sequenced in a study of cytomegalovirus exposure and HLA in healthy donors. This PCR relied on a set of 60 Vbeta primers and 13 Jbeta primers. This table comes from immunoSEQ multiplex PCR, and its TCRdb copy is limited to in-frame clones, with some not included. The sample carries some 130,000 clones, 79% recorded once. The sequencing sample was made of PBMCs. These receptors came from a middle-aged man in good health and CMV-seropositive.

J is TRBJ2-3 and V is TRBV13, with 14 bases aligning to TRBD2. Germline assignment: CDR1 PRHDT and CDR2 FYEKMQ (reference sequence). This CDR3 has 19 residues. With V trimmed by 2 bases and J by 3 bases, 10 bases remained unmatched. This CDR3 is CASSLRTSGRNSLTDTQYF. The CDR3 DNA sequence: TGTGCCAGCAGCTTACGGACTAGCGGGAGGAATAGTCTAACAGATACGCAGTATTTT.

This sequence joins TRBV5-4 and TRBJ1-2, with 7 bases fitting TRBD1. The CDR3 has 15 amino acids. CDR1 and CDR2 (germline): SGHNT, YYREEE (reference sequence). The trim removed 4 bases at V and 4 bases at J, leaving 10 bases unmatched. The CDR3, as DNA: TGTGCCAGCAGCCCCTCCGGGACAGCAACCTATGGCTACACCTTC. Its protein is CASSPSGTATYGYTF.

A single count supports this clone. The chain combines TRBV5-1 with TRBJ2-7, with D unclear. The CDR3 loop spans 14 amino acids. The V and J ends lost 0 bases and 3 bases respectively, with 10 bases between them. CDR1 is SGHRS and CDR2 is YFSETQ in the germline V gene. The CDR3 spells CASSLVGSYYEQYF. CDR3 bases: TGCGCCAGCAGCTTGGTGGGCTCCTACTACGAGCAGTACTTC.

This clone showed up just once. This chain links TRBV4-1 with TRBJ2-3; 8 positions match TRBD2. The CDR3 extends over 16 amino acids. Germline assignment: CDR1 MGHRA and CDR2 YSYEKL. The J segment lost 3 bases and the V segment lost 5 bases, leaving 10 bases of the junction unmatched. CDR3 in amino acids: CASSYSLAVWTDTQYF. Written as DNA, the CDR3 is TGCGCCAGCAGCTACTCACTAGCGGTGTGGACAGATACGCAGTATTTT.

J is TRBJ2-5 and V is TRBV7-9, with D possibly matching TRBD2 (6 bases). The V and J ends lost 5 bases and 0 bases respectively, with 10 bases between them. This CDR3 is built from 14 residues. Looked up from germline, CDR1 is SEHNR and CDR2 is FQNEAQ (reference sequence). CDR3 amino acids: CASSPREYQETQYF. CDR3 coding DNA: TGTGCCAGCAGCCCCCGGGAGTACCAAGAGACCCAGTACTTC.

Here the CDR3 reads CASSEVAENSNQPQHF. The CDR3 DNA follows: TGTGCCAGCAGTGAAGTGGCGGAAAATAGCAATCAGCCCCAGCATTTT. This chain connects TRBV6-1 to TRBJ1-5; D is ambiguous. This CDR3 has 16 residues. Trimming removed 1 base at V and 0 bases at J, with 10 bases between. Germline-derived CDR1 and CDR2 are MNHNS and SASEGT.

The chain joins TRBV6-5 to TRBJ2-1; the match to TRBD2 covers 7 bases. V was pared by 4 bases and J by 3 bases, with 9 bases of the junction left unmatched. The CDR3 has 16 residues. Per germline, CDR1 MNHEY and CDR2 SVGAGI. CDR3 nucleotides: TGTGCCAGCAGTTCTCTCCCGGGAGGCGTCTACAATGAGCAGTTCTTC. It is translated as CASSSLPGGVYNEQFF.

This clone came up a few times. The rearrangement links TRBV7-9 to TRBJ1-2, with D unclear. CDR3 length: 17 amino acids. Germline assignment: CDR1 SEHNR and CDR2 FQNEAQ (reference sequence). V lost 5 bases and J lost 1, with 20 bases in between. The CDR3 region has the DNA TGTGCCAGCAGCGCGACTGAGACCACAACCCTTAACTATGGCTACACCTTC. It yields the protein CASSATETTTLNYGYTF.

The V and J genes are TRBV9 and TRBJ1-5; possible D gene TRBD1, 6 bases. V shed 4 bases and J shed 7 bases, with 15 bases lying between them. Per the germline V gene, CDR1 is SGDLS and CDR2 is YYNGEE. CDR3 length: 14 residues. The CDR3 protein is CASSSNRAGQPQHF. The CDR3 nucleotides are TGTGCCAGCAGCTCCAACAGGGCTGGCCAGCCCCAGCATTTT.

CDR3 region: CASRPGIGQPQHF. For the CDR3, the DNA is TGTGCCAGTAGACCAGGGATTGGGCAGCCCCAGCATTTT. V and J are TRBV19 and TRBJ1-5; the D gene is possibly TRBD1 (5 bases). CDR3 length equals 13 residues. Trimming took off 6 bases at V and 7 bases at J, with 13 bases between the two ends. CDR1 and CDR2 (germline): LNHDA, SQIVND (reference sequence).

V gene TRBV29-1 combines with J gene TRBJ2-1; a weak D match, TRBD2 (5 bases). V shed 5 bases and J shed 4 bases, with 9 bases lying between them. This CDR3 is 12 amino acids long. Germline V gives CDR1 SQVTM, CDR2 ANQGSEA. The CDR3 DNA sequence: TGCAGCGTTACACTAGTATACAATGAGCAGTTCTTC. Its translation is CSVTLVYNEQFF.

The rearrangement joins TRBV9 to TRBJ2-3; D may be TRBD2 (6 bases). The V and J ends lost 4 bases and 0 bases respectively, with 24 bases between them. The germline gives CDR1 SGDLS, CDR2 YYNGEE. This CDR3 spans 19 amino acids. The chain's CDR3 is CASSPRTSSIEPSTDTQYF. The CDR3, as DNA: TGTGCCAGCAGCCCTCGTACTAGCTCCATCGAACCTAGCACAGATACGCAGTATTTT. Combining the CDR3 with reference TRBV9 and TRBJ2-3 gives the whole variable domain DSGVTQTPKHLITATGQRVTLRCSPRSGDLSVYWYQQSLDQGLQFLIQYYNGEERAKGNILERFSAQQFPDLHSELNLSSLELGDSALYFCASSPRTSSIEPSTDTQYFGPGTRLTVL.

The DNA for the CDR3 is TGCGCCAGCAGCTTGGTAGCCCCGGGAGATGAGCAGTTCTTC. Amino acid sequence: CASSLVAPGDEQFF. The chain carries TRBV5-1 and TRBJ2-1; D is perhaps TRBD2 (6 bases). V was cut by 0 bases and J by 8 bases, with 12 bases left in between. CDR1 SGHRS and CDR2 YFSETQ come from the germline V gene. The CDR3 extends over 14 amino acids.

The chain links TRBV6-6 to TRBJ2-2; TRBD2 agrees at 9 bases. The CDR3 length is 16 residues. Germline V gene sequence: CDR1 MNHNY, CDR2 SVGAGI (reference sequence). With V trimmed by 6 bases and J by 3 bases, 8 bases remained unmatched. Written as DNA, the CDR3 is TGTGCCAGCAGACTCACTAGCGGGCTGGACACCGGGGAGCTGTTTTTT. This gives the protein CASRLTSGLDTGELFF.

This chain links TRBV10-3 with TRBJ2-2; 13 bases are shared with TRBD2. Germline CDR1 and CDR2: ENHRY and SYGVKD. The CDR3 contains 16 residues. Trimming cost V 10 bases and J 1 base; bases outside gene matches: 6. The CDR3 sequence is CATSLAGGLNTGELFF. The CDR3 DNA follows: TGTGCCACTTCACTAGCGGGAGGGCTGAACACCGGGGAGCTGTTTTTT.

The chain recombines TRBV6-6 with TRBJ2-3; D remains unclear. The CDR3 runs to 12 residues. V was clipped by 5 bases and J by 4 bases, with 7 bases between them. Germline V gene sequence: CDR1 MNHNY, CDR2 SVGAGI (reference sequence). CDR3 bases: TGTGCCAGCAGTCTCAGATCAGATACGCAGTATTTT. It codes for CASSLRSDTQYF.

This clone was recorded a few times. This CDR3 reads CASLAALPHNEQFF. DNA for the CDR3: TGTGCCAGCCTAGCGGCCCTACCACACAATGAGCAGTTCTTC. The chain carries TRBV30 and TRBJ2-1, with 7 nucleotides matching TRBD2. Trimming cost V 8 bases and J 5 bases; bases outside gene matches: 12. The CDR3 is made up of 14 amino acids. The germline gives CDR1 GTSNPN, CDR2 SVGIG (reference sequence).

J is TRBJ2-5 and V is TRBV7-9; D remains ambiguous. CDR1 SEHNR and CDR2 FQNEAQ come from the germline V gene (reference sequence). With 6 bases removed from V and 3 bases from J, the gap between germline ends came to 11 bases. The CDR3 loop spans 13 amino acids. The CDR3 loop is CASSRGWKETQYF. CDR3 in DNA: TGTGCCAGCAGTCGAGGATGGAAAGAGACCCAGTACTTC.

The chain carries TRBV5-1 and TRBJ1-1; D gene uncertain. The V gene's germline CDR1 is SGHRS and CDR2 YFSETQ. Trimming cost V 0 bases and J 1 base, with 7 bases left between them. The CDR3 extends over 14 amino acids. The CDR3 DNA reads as TGCGCCAGCAGCTTGGGAGTTTCGAACACTGAAGCTTTCTTT. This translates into CASSLGVSNTEAFF.

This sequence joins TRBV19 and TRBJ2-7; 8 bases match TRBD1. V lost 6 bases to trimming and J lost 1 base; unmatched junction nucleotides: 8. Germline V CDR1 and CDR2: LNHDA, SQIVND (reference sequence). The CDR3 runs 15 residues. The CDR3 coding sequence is TGTGCCAGTAGCGATCGACAGGGGAGGTCCTACGAGCAGTACTTC. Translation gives CASSDRQGRSYEQYF.

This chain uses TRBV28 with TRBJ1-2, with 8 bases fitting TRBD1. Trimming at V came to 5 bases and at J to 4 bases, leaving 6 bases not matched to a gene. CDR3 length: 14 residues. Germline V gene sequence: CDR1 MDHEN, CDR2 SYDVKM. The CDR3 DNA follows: TGTGCCAGCAGTACGGGACAGGCCTTCTATGGCTACACCTTC. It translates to CASSTGQAFYGYTF.